This T cell receptor (beta chain) was recorded in a study of PD-1 blockade in classical Hodgkin lymphoma. Study conclusions and caveats: Complete responders entered with baseline diversity on par with newly diagnosed patients, the results showed. Factors driving the repertoire differences, possibly disease activity or prior therapy, remain undefined.

This clone was detected only a few times. Its cognate antigen is unknown. Data came from immunoSEQ multiplex PCR; TCRdb stores just in-frame clones and leaves some out. This table has some 33,000 clones, approximately 70% appearing once. Time point denoted: cycle 4 day 1 (C4D1), after 6 weeks of nivolumab. Every patient was affected by relapse after autologous stem cell transplantation, while exposure to brentuximab vedotin was not uniform. The CDR3 extends over 12 amino acids. From germline, CDR1 is MNHEY and CDR2 SMNVEV (reference sequence). Trimming left V 7 bases short and J 1 base short, with 7 bases between.

This specimen consisted of peripheral blood mononuclear cells (PBMCs), obtained before the fourth cycle of nivolumab. This TCR was sampled from a human donor with classical Hodgkin lymphoma. V and J are TRBV27 and TRBJ2-5; D may correspond to TRBD1 or TRBD2 (5 bases each). CDR3 loop: CASKGPQETQYF. DNA of the CDR3: TGTGCCAGCAAGGGACCCCAAGAGACCCAGTACTTC.